This T cell receptor (beta chain) originates from a study of cytomegalovirus exposure and HLA in healthy donors. Study in general: It was reported in a later analysis that the same platform had been used for the 90 to 150 validation repertoires as for the approximately 700 first-cohort repertoires. Study-wide results and limits: Whilst most TCR sequences proved rare, a subset of public TCRs occurred across many donors. Altogether, around 160 TCR beta chains were recorded as cytomegalovirus-associated.

Of note for this clone: As yet, its antigen is unknown.

The donors were members of the validation cohort comprising approximately 110 subjects, separate from the roughly 680-subject first cohort. Profiling relied on immunoSEQ multiplex PCR, and the TCRdb table lists in-frame clones only, not all of them. The sample includes some 170,000 clones, roughly 86% of them seen just once. The CDR3 is made up of 16 amino acids. From germline, CDR1 is SNHLY and CDR2 FYNNEI. V trimming: 8 bases; J trimming: 7 bases; junction bases outside the gene matches: 12. This chain joins TRBV2 and TRBJ2-1, with 12 bases identical to TRBD2. Input material: PBMCs. The TCR comes from a man younger than 35 in good health and CMV-seropositive. CDR3 in DNA: TGTGCCAGCCAGCAAACTAGCGGGGGGAAACTTAATGAGCAGTTCTTC. Translated: CASQQTSGGKLNEQFF.